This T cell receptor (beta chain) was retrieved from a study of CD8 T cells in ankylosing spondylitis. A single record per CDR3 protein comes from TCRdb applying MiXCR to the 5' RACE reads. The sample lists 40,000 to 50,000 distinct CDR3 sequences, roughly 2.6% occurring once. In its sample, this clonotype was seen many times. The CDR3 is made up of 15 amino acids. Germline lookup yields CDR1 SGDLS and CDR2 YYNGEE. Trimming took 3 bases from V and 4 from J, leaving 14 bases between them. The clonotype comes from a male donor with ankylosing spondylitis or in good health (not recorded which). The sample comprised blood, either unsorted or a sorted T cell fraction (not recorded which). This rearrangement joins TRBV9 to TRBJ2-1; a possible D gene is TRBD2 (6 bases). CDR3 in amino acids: CASSDRDSPYNEQFF. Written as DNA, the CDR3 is TGTGCCAGCAGCGATAGGGACTCCCCGTACAATGAGCAGTTCTTC.